This TCR beta chain appears in the sequencing data of a study of blood T cell repertoires in COVID-19 (dated by TCRdb to 2019 to 2021). At the level of the whole study: Samples covering the acute and convalescent phases of COVID-19 were provided by collaborators in the United States, Italy and Spain. Subjects who had been exposed to COVID-19, were actively infected with it, or had recovered from it provided the deeply sampled blood TCRbeta repertoires that made up the dataset. Where available, HLA class I and class II types were taken from metadata supplied by the sample provider and were not determined by assay-based typing. The material from the prospective study consisted of cDNA or gDNA derived from T cells, B-cell-depleted T cells, or PBMCs. The sample metadata nearly always contained a de-identified subject ID, COVID-19 status, age in years and sex. The repertoires were released in a freely available public database meant as a resource for research on the immune response to SARS-CoV-2. The samples were drawn from two sources: the first 160 participants of the ongoing ImmuneRACE study, and 1,200 or so subjects contributed by 6 global collaborators. Results the study describes overall, beyond this receptor: Clinical and demographic metadata were provided uncurated, with the amount varying by source and participant.

Another Seattle source contributed samples from volunteer blood donors who had recovered from COVID-19. Whole blood was collected in K2EDTA tubes by collaborating institutions according to the institutions' own protocols. Collaborator samples were shipped for TCRbeta analysis as frozen whole blood, isolated PBMCs, or DNA extracted from either sample type. TCRbeta CDR3 regions were amplified from genomic DNA using the immunoSEQ Assay, a bias-controlled multiplex PCR. Under the source paper's analysis protocol: The number of nucleated cells in each sample was estimated by amplification of reference gene primers within the assay. To quantify the absolute abundance of each unique TCRbeta CDR3 rearrangement, sequence reads were collapsed and filtered. Productive Simpson clonality was computed per sample as the square root of Simpson's diversity index over productive rearrangements. TCRdb provides this immuneACCESS table in a form limited to in-frame rearrangements. Some clones are lacking; in checked studies, under half of them reflect an unresolved V gene, and why the rest are absent is not known. That table supplies the V and J calls and clone size; D and trimming were determined from the DNA. The sample data list a few hundred thousand clones, and approximately 90% of these were observed just once. Of the sample, 0.9% to 1% falls within the top ten clones.

Including the terminal cysteine and phenylalanine, the CDR3 comprises 19 residues. The sequence is cut down to CDR3 DNA, 57 bases in frame from base 1. V lost 4 bases and J lost 0 bases, and the count of bases not matched to a germline gene is 15. From the germline V gene (reference sequence), CDR1 is SEHNR and CDR2 is FQNEAQ. Comments on this clone: Its cognate antigen has yet to be identified. Within one base of it there is no much larger clone, and no base qualities were kept.

This receptor was taken from a woman aged 40 to 50 who had recovered from COVID-19. In this chain, TRBV7-9 is recombined with TRBJ2-1, with TRBD2 matching 7 junction bases. Sequenced input: peripheral blood. The CDR3 corresponds to CASSSRDGRSRSSYNEQFF. The nucleotide sequence is TGTGCCAGCAGCTCGCGAGACGGGAGGTCCCGCAGCTCCTACAATGAGCAGTTCTTC.